This T cell receptor beta chain was observed in a study of beta chain features in type 1 diabetes. Germline V lookup: CDR1 SQVTM, CDR2 ANQGSEA. V gave up 6 bases and J gave up 8 bases, with 19 bases separating them. The CDR3 is 13 residues long. About this clone: The antigen is unknown.

Findings and limits, study-wide: Type 1 diabetes patients had TCRB CDR3s that were shorter (moderately but significantly so) in all four CD4+ subsets.

Via CD45RO/CCR7/CD25/CD127/CD95/CD27, cells of the CD4+ naive, central memory, regulatory and stem cell-like memory subsets were sorted. All of the isolated RNA was reverse transcribed, so expressed TCRB transcripts were sequenced. The table came from immunoSEQ multiplex PCR; TCRdb's copy has only in-frame clones and leaves some out. The table has around 710,000 clones, roughly 12% seen once. The sequencing input was naive CD4+ T cells from blood. This TCR came from a man in his thirties or forties with type 1 diabetes. This chain uses TRBV29-1 with TRBJ1-2; D gene uncertain. The CDR3: CSVGSGASRGYTF. DNA for the CDR3: TGCAGCGTGGGGTCGGGAGCATCGCGGGGCTACACCTTC.